The following is a T cell receptor beta chain sequence with its context. The antigen it binds to is not known. No much larger clone is present one base from it, and per-base qualities are unavailable. The immunoSEQ Assay, a bias-controlled multiplex PCR, was used to amplify TCRbeta CDR3 regions from genomic DNA. In the original analysis: The number of nucleated cells in each sample was estimated by amplification of reference gene primers within the assay. To quantify the absolute abundance of each unique TCRbeta CDR3 rearrangement, sequence reads were collapsed and filtered. For each sample, productive Simpson clonality was calculated by taking the square root of Simpson's diversity index across productive rearrangements. The immuneACCESS repertoire file appears here via TCRdb, limited to in-frame rearrangements. These files lack a portion of the clones; in checked studies, under half of the deficit traces to unresolved V genes, and the cause of the others is not known. The V and J calls and the clone size are those of that table, but D and trimming were determined from the DNA. This sample has a few hundred thousand clones in its table, and 80% to 90% of those were observed once. The ten largest clones take up 9.5% to 13% of the sample.

The data originate from a study of blood T cell repertoires in COVID-19 (dated by TCRdb to 2020 to 2022). Looking at the study overall: Samples from collaborators originated in the United States, Italy and Spain and spanned both the acute and convalescent phases of COVID-19. The material from the prospective study consisted of cDNA or gDNA derived from T cells, B-cell-depleted T cells, or PBMCs. Sample metadata almost always included a de-identified subject ID, COVID-19 status, age in years and sex. The dataset comprised deeply sampled blood TCRbeta repertoires from subjects exposed to, actively infected with, or recovered from COVID-19. The repertoires were made available in a free public database intended to serve as a resource for research on the immune response to SARS-CoV-2. Samples were obtained from the ongoing ImmuneRACE study (first 160 participants) and from over 1,000 subjects provided by 6 global collaborators. HLA class I and class II types, where available, came from metadata supplied by the sample provider rather than from assay-based typing. Overall study outcomes, separate from this receptor: How much clinical and demographic metadata was included differed by source and by participant, and the metadata was provided uncurated.

One collaborating source in Seattle enrolled patients while the patients were actively infected and followed the patients over time throughout the course of disease. Each collaborating institution followed its own protocols to collect whole blood in K2EDTA tubes. For TCRbeta analysis, collaborators shipped samples as frozen whole blood, isolated PBMCs, or DNA extracted from either of those sample types. The cysteine opens and the phenylalanine closes a CDR3 of 13 amino acids. Of all the DNA, just the CDR3 is kept, 39 bases in frame from base 1. V sheds 5 bases and J sheds 7 bases, leaving 14 bases between their ends. Based on the germline V gene, the CDR1 and CDR2 sequences are SNHLY and FYNNEI.

The sequencing input was peripheral blood. This clonotype was sampled from a woman in her seventies with COVID-19, enrolled during active disease. Recombination connected TRBV2 to TRBJ1-2, and the D gene may be TRBD1, 6 bases matching. The CDR3 in this case is CASSKNREGGYTF. The sequenced DNA: TGTGCCAGCAGTAAGAACAGGGAAGGTGGCTACACCTTC.